These T cell receptor beta chains were read from a single sample in a study of T cells in Graves' hyperthyroidism and ophthalmopathy. TCRdb reprocessed the multiplex PCR reads with MiXCR, giving one entry per CDR3 protein. The data show about 400,000 distinct CDR3 sequences, 14% to 15% seen once. Sequenced material: blood. These receptors came from a man between 18 and 29 years old with Graves' ophthalmopathy. Each CDR3 is given with its conserved first and last residue. Clone size is shown for a subset of rows, as once, few, many or a class of expanded clone.

TRBV19 NA CASSAPDQDSTGELFF
TRBV6-1 NA CASSEGLAGGGELFF
TRBV28 many CASSLSQGVTYNEQFF
TRBV18 few CASSPVPGGSYEQYF
TRBV20-1 many CSACPAGGTYNEQFF
TRBV7-3 many CASSYPLAAPGNEQFF
TRBV6-4 NA CASSDSGQGLDTQYF
TRBV2 NA CAGSREGTDTQYF
TRBV3-1 NA CASRLRRGIGETQYF
TRBV10-1 few CASSKWGTDGYTF
TRBV10-3 many CAISEAAGSGGYTF
TRBV10-3 many CAISALVGANNEQFF
TRBV29-1 NA CSVGVATNEKLFF
TRBV6-1 many CASTQNPLAGMYNEQFF
TRBV6-1 many CASSYLGQGYNEQFF
TRBV6-1 many CASSHDRQKLFF
TRBV5-1 many CASSQPRGTSAHNEQFF
TRBV6-5 many CASSYSGHLNTEAFF
TRBV2 many CASNGGTGSGSPLHF
TRBV4-1 NA CASSHRGGDRGISNEQFF
TRBV29-1 NA CSVPGQGPSGYTF
TRBV19 NA CASSIRDRGLRGAFF
TRBV18 few CASSPELAGTGGNEQFF
TRBV6-1 many CASSNLRQGSQPQHF
TRBV4-1 NA CASSQDETRRSSDSYEQYF
TRBV15 NA CATSRDIAGPFGEQYF
TRBV10-3 many CAINQGAYTEAFF
TRBV20-1 NA CSALGLGETQYF
TRBV19 once CATRRRTSYGYTF
TRBV11-3 many CASSPLSGTQYF
TRBV7-9 many CASSSGTGSYEQYF
TRBV12-5 many CASATGYSNQPQHF
TRBV9 NA CASSVLAGGGEQYF
TRBV6-1 many CASSERGRVIGKNIQYF
TRBV5-8 many CASSLRRGSSNYGYTF
TRBV6-1 NA CASSTGAAAEAFF
TRBV30 NA CAWSVGTSGSETQYF
TRBV11-3 few CASSPDRVGYNEQFF
TRBV20-1 few CSASRTEKGPQHF